The rows below give T cell receptor beta chains drawn from one sample of a study of T cell responses to AZD1222 COVID-19 vaccine. Clones were read by immunoSEQ multiplex PCR, and TCRdb kept only the in-frame ones, dropping some. The repertoire holds more than 85,000 clones, with 80% to 90% as singletons. The specimen comprised peripheral blood, sampled 28 days after the second AZD1222 dose. The receptor source for this set is an adult who received the AZD1222 COVID-19 vaccine. Each CDR3 is given with its conserved first and last residue. Each record gives: J gene, clone size, D gene, V gene, CDR3 protein, CDR3 DNA. D genes are given only for firm matches. Size values are once, few and many counts, or a class for expanded clones, and some rows have none.

>TRBJ2-2|few|TRBD1|TRBV24-1
CATSDPRQGGDTGELFF
TGTGCCACCAGTGATCCCAGACAGGGTGGGGACACCGGGGAGCTGTTTTTT
>TRBJ2-4|NA|NA|TRBV9
CASSAGGAQGPKNIQYF
TGTGCCAGCAGCGCCGGCGGGGCTCAAGGACCCAAAAACATTCAGTACTTC
>TRBJ2-7|NA|TRBD2|TRBV27
CASSSSSGSYEQYF
TGTGCCAGCAGTTCGTCTAGCGGGAGTTACGAGCAGTACTTC
>TRBJ2-4|NA|NA|TRBV20-1
CSAREGGIQYF
TGCAGTGCTAGAGAGGGAGGCATTCAGTACTTC
>TRBJ2-7|NA|NA|TRBV4-2
CASRTGFEGGEQYF
TGTGCCAGCAGGACAGGGTTTGAGGGAGGCGAGCAGTACTTC
>TRBJ1-1|NA|NA|TRBV29-1
CSVEGRVMNTEAFF
TGCAGCGTTGAGGGCAGAGTTATGAACACTGAAGCTTTCTTT
>TRBJ2-1|few|NA|TRBV6-5
CASSFREHNEQFF
TGTGCCAGCAGTTTTAGGGAACACAATGAGCAGTTCTTC
>TRBJ2-3|NA|TRBD2|TRBV4-2
CASSQAGGPSTDTQYF
TGTGCCAGCAGCCAAGCGGGGGGACCGAGCACAGATACGCAGTATTTT
>TRBJ1-2|NA|NA|TRBV2
CASSLGTVDGYTF
TGTGCCAGCAGCCTCGGGACGGTCGATGGCTACACCTTC
>TRBJ2-7|NA|NA|TRBV7-9
CASSAGQPYEQYF
TGTGCCAGCAGCGCGGGACAACCCTACGAGCAGTACTTC
>TRBJ2-1|NA|TRBD2|TRBV27
CASSLKGRGRDNEQFF
TGTGCCAGCAGTTTGAAGGGGAGGGGCCGGGACAATGAGCAGTTCTTC
>TRBJ1-4|NA|NA|TRBV4-3
CASSPFAGEINEKLFF
TGCGCCAGCAGCCCCTTCGCCGGGGAGATTAATGAAAAACTGTTTTTT
>TRBJ2-1|NA|TRBD1|TRBV7-6
CASSKTGVMNEQFF
TGTGCCAGCAGTAAGACAGGGGTTATGAATGAGCAGTTCTTC
>TRBJ2-1|NA|NA|TRBV6-4
CASSDSERHSYNEQFF
TGTGCCAGCAGTGACTCGGAGCGGCATTCCTACAATGAGCAGTTCTTC
>TRBJ2-3|NA|NA|TRBV7-9
CASSPPSLDTQYF
TGTGCCAGCAGCCCTCCTAGTCTGGATACGCAGTATTTT
>TRBJ1-1|NA|NA|TRBV7-9
CASSLGQGKSNTEAFF
TGTGCCAGCAGCTTAGGGCAGGGAAAGTCCAACACTGAAGCTTTCTTT
>TRBJ1-1|NA|NA|TRBV5-1
CASSLGSGLNTEAFF
TGCGCCAGCAGCTTGGGATCTGGGTTGAACACTGAAGCTTTCTTT
>TRBJ2-2|NA|NA|TRBV6-5
CASSYRGRNTGELFF
TGTGCCAGCAGTTACAGGGGCCGGAACACCGGGGAGCTGTTTTTT
>TRBJ2-1|NA|NA|TRBV2
CASSLQGREQFF
TGTGCCAGCAGTCTTCAGGGCCGTGAGCAGTTCTTC
>TRBJ1-2|once|TRBD1|TRBV5-6
CASSLVFRTGFYGYTF
TGTGCCAGCAGCTTGGTTTTCAGGACAGGGTTCTATGGCTACACCTTC
>TRBJ1-2|once|NA|TRBV18
CASSLTLQYGYTF
TGTGCCAGCTCACTCACATTACAGTATGGCTACACCTTC
>TRBJ2-2|NA|TRBD1|TRBV19
CASSIAGQGSGELFF
TGTGCCAGTAGTATTGCTGGACAGGGGAGCGGGGAGCTGTTTTTT
>TRBJ2-1|few|TRBD2|TRBV2
CASSVSGGQIEQFF
TGTGCCAGCAGTGTTAGCGGGGGGCAAATAGAGCAGTTCTTC
>TRBJ2-4|few|NA|TRBV4-1
CASSQEGGRENIQYF
TGCGCCAGCAGCCAAGAGGGGGGACGGGAAAACATTCAGTACTTC
>TRBJ1-1|NA|TRBD1|TRBV7-9
CASSSGGTEAFF
TGTGCCAGCAGCTCAGGGGGCACTGAAGCTTTCTTT
>TRBJ2-7|few|NA|TRBV5-4
CASSHQTLTSYEQYF
TGTGCCAGCAGTCACCAGACTTTGACCTCCTACGAGCAGTACTTC
>TRBJ2-2|NA|NA|TRBV6-4
CASSAGIDFNTGELFF
TGTGCCAGCAGTGCGGGGATTGACTTCAACACCGGGGAGCTGTTTTTT
>TRBJ2-2|NA|TRBD2|TRBV7-2
CASSSGTSGSTGELFF
TGTGCCAGCAGCTCCGGGACTAGCGGGAGTACCGGGGAGCTGTTTTTT
>TRBJ2-1|NA|TRBD1|TRBV18
CASSRQSDRGHEQFF
TGTGCCAGCTCACGCCAGTCGGACAGGGGGCATGAGCAGTTCTTC
>TRBJ2-7|NA|TRBD1|TRBV18
CASSLSPGQGAGEQYF
TGTGCCAGCTCACTTAGTCCGGGACAGGGGGCTGGGGAGCAGTACTTC
>TRBJ2-1|NA|TRBD2|TRBV24-1
CATSDSGRALNEQFF
TGTGCCACCAGTGATAGCGGGAGGGCCCTCAATGAGCAGTTCTTC
>TRBJ2-7|NA|TRBD1|TRBV6-2/TRBV6-3
CASSNGHRDRDYEQYF
TGTGCCAGCAGTAACGGGCACCGGGACAGGGACTACGAGCAGTACTTC
>TRBJ2-1|NA|TRBD2|TRBV19
CASQAGVEYNEQFF
TGTGCCTCCCAAGCGGGAGTGGAATACAATGAGCAGTTCTTC
>TRBJ2-5|NA|NA|TRBV27
CASWRGGETQYF
TGTGCCAGTTGGAGGGGAGGCGAGACCCAGTACTTC
>TRBJ1-2|NA|NA|TRBV6-5
CASSTVGANYGYTF
TGTGCCAGCAGTACGGTCGGAGCTAACTATGGCTACACCTTC
>TRBJ2-7|NA|NA|TRBV4-3
CASSQDWPPAVSLGEQYF
TGCGCCAGCAGCCAAGATTGGCCCCCGGCAGTGTCTTTGGGCGAGCAGTACTTC
>TRBJ2-5|once|NA|TRBV7-2
CASSSRTPGGLPQETQYF
TGTGCCAGCAGCTCCAGGACTCCAGGGGGGTTACCGCAAGAGACCCAGTACTTC
>TRBJ1-2|once|TRBD1|TRBV7-3
CASSLTGQGGGYTF
TGTGCCAGCAGCTTAACAGGACAGGGGGGCGGCTACACCTTC
>TRBJ1-4|NA|NA|TRBV11-1
CASSANRNEKLFF
TGTGCCAGCAGCGCCAACAGGAATGAAAAACTGTTTTTT
>TRBJ1-3|once|NA|TRBV4-3
CASSQLRGNTIYF
TGCGCCAGCAGCCAACTTAGAGGAAACACCATATATTTT
>TRBJ1-2|NA|TRBD1|TRBV2
CASSEGNRGYRDYGYTF
TGTGCCAGCAGTGAGGGGAACAGGGGATACAGGGACTATGGCTACACCTTC
>TRBJ1-6|once|NA|TRBV5-8
CASRSSYGSVNSPLHF
TGTGCCAGCAGATCATCTTACGGCAGTGTTAATTCACCCCTCCACTTT
>TRBJ1-2|NA|TRBD1|TRBV3-1/TRBV3-2
CASSPSGQGGKDGYTF
TGTGCCAGCAGCCCAAGCGGACAGGGGGGTAAGGATGGCTACACCTTC
>TRBJ1-2|NA|TRBD1|TRBV7-9
CASSPDSLLGGDAGDTF
TGTGCCAGCAGCCCTGACTCCCTTTTAGGGGGCGATGCGGGGGACACCTTC